This TCR beta chain was obtained from a study of technical replicates of blood from a handful of donors. Assay: immunoSEQ multiplex PCR; the TCRdb copy retains only in-frame clones and omits some. Of about 53,000 clones listed, roughly 84% are singletons. V was shortened by 0 bases and J by 2 bases, with 8 bases between the two germline ends. The CDR3 loop spans 15 amino acids. Germline CDR1 is LGHNA and CDR2 is YNFKEQ. Sequencing was carried out using PBMCs. The V and J genes are TRBV4-2 and TRBJ1-3, with D maybe TRBD1 (6 bases). This TCR was recovered from a human donor in good health. Some clones in this sample may be carry-over from other donors' samples. The CDR3 nucleotides read TGTGCCAGCAGCCAAGATGCAGGGGCTGGAAACACCATATATTTT. Translating it yields CASSQDAGAGNTIYF.